These 15 T cell receptor beta chains share one sample of origin, sequenced in a study of T cell responses to AZD1222 COVID-19 vaccine. The method was immunoSEQ multiplex PCR; TCRdb's version includes in-frame clones alone and lacks a portion of them. The sample carries around 120,000 clones, 90% to 95% recorded once. This material consisted of peripheral blood, taken on day 0 of AZD1222 vaccination. The receptors were gathered from an adult in good health.

DNA for the CDR3: TGTGCCAGCAGCTTGGGTGGCGCGGACACCTCCTACGAGCAGTACTTC. It translates to CASSLGGADTSYEQYF. The chain has TRBV5-4 and TRBJ2-7; a possible D gene is TRBD1 (5 bases). The CDR3 is made up of 16 amino acids. The germline V gene has CDR1 SGHNT and CDR2 YYREEE (reference sequence). V gave up 0 bases and J gave up 0 bases, with 13 bases separating them. The full variable domain, rest sourced from reference TRBV5-4 and TRBJ2-7, is ETGVTQSPTHLIKTRGQQVTLRCSSQSGHNTVSWYQQALGQGPQFIFQYYREEENGRGNFPPRFSGLQFPNYSSELNVNALELDDSALYLCASSLGGADTSYEQYFGPGTRLTVT.

The V call is TRBV9, the J call TRBJ2-5, with TRBD2 matching 12 bases. This CDR3 contains 17 residues. The germline CDR1 and CDR2 sequences are SGDLS and YYNGEE. Trimming removed 3 bases from V and 2 bases from J; junction bases left unmatched: 8. Here the CDR3 reads CASSATRTSGIQETQYF. The CDR3 coding sequence is TGTGCCAGCAGCGCGACTCGGACTAGCGGGATTCAAGAGACCCAGTACTTC.

V usage is TRBV7-8 and J usage is TRBJ2-5, with TRBD2 matching over 7 bases. This CDR3 has 14 residues. V lost 6 bases, J lost 1 base, and 5 bases stayed unmatched. Per germline, CDR1 SGHVS and CDR2 FQNEAQ. This CDR3 is CASRELAPQETQYF. CDR3 in DNA: TGTGCCAGCAGAGAACTAGCGCCCCAAGAGACCCAGTACTTC.

The rearrangement links TRBV29-1 to TRBJ2-2, with D perhaps matching TRBD1 (6 bases). The CDR3 has 13 amino acids. With 4 bases removed from V and 8 bases from J, the gap between germline ends came to 14 bases. The germline gives CDR1 SQVTM, CDR2 ANQGSEA. The CDR3 DNA follows: TGCAGCGTTGGGGTTTCAGGGGTAGGGGAGCTGTTTTTT. Its protein product is CSVGVSGVGELFF.

This chain links TRBV6-5 with TRBJ2-5; 8 positions agree with TRBD1. This CDR3 comprises 15 residues. The germline CDR1 and CDR2 sequences are MNHEY and SVGAGI. Germline trimming cut 6 bases from V and 2 bases from J; bases unmatched to any gene: 8. The CDR3 loop reads CASRPNDRGQETQYF. In DNA, the CDR3 is TGTGCCAGCAGACCGAATGACAGGGGACAAGAGACCCAGTACTTC.

The genes are TRBV14 and TRBJ1-2; tentative D call: TRBD1 (5 bases). Trimming stripped 0 bases from V and 2 bases from J, with 16 bases between. CDR1 is SGHDN, CDR2 FVKESK, per germline. This CDR3 has 17 residues. This CDR3 is CASSQDSGRQRNYGYTF. The CDR3 region has the DNA TGTGCCAGCAGCCAAGATTCTGGAAGACAGCGAAACTATGGCTACACCTTC.

In this sample, this clone turned up once. The chain employs TRBV5-6 and TRBJ1-6; D gene uncertain. V lost 4 bases, J lost 10 bases, and 9 bases lay in between. Per the germline V gene, CDR1 is SGHDT and CDR2 is YYEEEE. This CDR3 has 12 amino acids. The CDR3 reads CASSLEGSPLHF. The DNA for the CDR3 is TGTGCCAGCAGCCTGGAAGGGTCACCCCTCCACTTT.

J is TRBJ2-3 and V is TRBV4-3; tentatively, D is TRBD1 (5 bases). This CDR3 contains 15 residues. V lost 4 bases and J lost 3, with 14 bases in between. The germline V gene encodes CDR1 LGHNA and CDR2 YSLEER. As DNA, the CDR3 is TGCGCCAGCAGCCGCTCGACAGCCGGGACAGATACGCAGTATTTT. Its protein product is CASSRSTAGTDTQYF.

This chain links TRBV11-3 with TRBJ2-1, with 7 positions matching TRBD2. V lost 2 bases, J lost 4 bases, and 5 bases stayed unmatched. The CDR3 length is 15 residues. The germline V gene encodes CDR1 SGHNT and CDR2 YENEEA. CDR3 coding DNA: TGTGCCAGCAGCTTAAGAGCGGGGAAGTACAATGAGCAGTTCTTC. It translates to CASSLRAGKYNEQFF. Based on the CDR3 plus reference TRBV11-3 and TRBJ2-1, the full variable domain is EAGVVQSPRYKIIEKKQPVAFWCNPISGHNTLYWYLQNLGQGPELLIRYENEEAVDDSQLPKDRFSAERLKGVDSTLKIQPAELGDSAVYLCASSLRAGKYNEQFFGPGTRLTVL.

The chain uses TRBV7-2 and TRBJ2-3; TRBD2 aligns across 12 bases. The V gene end was trimmed by 1 base and the J gene end by 5 bases; junction bases not matched to a gene: 4. This CDR3 region has 16 residues. Germline lookup yields CDR1 SGHTA and CDR2 FQGNSA. The CDR3 is CASSLGLAGGEDTQYF. The CDR3 nucleotides are TGTGCCAGCAGCTTAGGGCTAGCGGGAGGGGAAGATACGCAGTATTTT.

The gene calls are TRBV19 and TRBJ1-1, with TRBD1 identical over 7 bases. V gave up 7 bases and J gave up 12 bases; unmatched junction bases: 8. Germline V gene lookup returns CDR1 LNHDA and CDR2 SQIVND (reference sequence). The CDR3 contains 11 residues. In DNA form, the CDR3 reads TGTGCCAGTACAACCGGGACAGAACCTTTCTTT. As protein: CASTTGTEPFF.

The chain links TRBV7-9 to TRBJ2-1; 8 nucleotides line up with TRBD2. Per germline, CDR1 SEHNR and CDR2 FQNEAQ (reference sequence). The CDR3 consists of 16 residues. The junction had 10 bases not matched to a gene; V was cut back by 5 bases and J by 4 bases. The chain's CDR3 is CASSPPSGGLYNEQFF. CDR3 DNA sequence: TGTGCCAGCAGCCCCCCTTCGGGAGGGCTATACAATGAGCAGTTCTTC. The variable domain in full, with the rest retrieved from reference TRBV7-9 and TRBJ2-1, is DTGVSQNPRHKITKRGQNVTFRCDPISEHNRLYWYRQTLGQGPEFLTYFQNEAQLEKSRLLSDRFSAERPKGSFSTLEIQRTEQGDSAMYLCASSPPSGGLYNEQFFGPGTRLTVL.

The chain employs TRBV6-4 and TRBJ1-4; 9 positions match TRBD1. J was trimmed by 7 bases and V by 3 bases; bases with no gene match: 15. The germline CDR1 and CDR2 sequences are MRHNA and SNTAGT. The CDR3 length is 18 residues. The DNA for the CDR3 is TGTGCCAGCAGTGAAACCCTCCAACACAGGGGGCAAGGTGAAAAACTGTTTTTT. This encodes CASSETLQHRGQGEKLFF.

J is TRBJ2-1 and V is TRBV5-1; D is perhaps TRBD1 (6 bases). Per the germline V gene, CDR1 is SGHRS and CDR2 is YFSETQ. V was pared by 5 bases and J by 7 bases, with 10 bases between. CDR3 length equals 12 residues. CDR3 region: CASSPQGNEQFF. In DNA form, the CDR3 reads TGCGCCAGCAGTCCTCAGGGGAATGAGCAGTTCTTC.

The chain has TRBV18 and TRBJ1-2, with no clear D. Trimming pared 2 bases from V and 5 bases from J, leaving 15 bases between. Germline V gives CDR1 KGHSH, CDR2 LQKENI. The CDR3 runs to 15 residues. CDR3 coding DNA: TGTGCCAGCTCACCAGAAAGGGCATCCCCTTATGGCTACACCTTC. This codes for CASSPERASPYGYTF.